A selection of T cell receptor beta chains follows, all from one sample in a study of cytomegalovirus exposure and HLA in healthy donors. The method was immunoSEQ multiplex PCR; TCRdb's version includes in-frame clones alone and lacks a portion of them. The sample includes 90,000 to 120,000 clones, around 76% of them seen just once. Sample: PBMCs. The receptors shown here come from a man younger than 35 in good health and CMV-seronegative. The CDR3 runs from the conserved cysteine through the conserved F or W. A D gene is named only where the DNA matches it firmly. Size tells how often a clone was seen (once, few, many) or the class of an expanded clone, and some rows leave it out.

J gene	V gene	clone size	D gene	CDR3 length	CDR3 DNA	CDR3 protein
TRBJ1-3	TRBV11-2	NA	NA	13	TGTGCCAGCGAAAGGGGATCGGGAAACACCATATATTTT	CASERGSGNTIYF
TRBJ2-7	TRBV21-1	NA	NA	19	TGTGCCAGCAGCATGCGCTTTCTGGGACAGGCCTCCCAGACCTACGAGCAGTACTTC	CASSMRFLGQASQTYEQYF
TRBJ1-1	TRBV7-3	NA	NA	13	TGTGCCAGCAGCGTGGAGCTAGACACTGAAGCTTTCTTT	CASSVELDTEAFF
TRBJ1-2	TRBV4-2	few	NA	14	TGTGCCAGCAGCCGGTCTCCGGCAGGGTCTGGCTACACCTTC	CASSRSPAGSGYTF
TRBJ2-2	TRBV5-4	NA	NA	15	TGTGCCAGCAGCTTGGACCCAATACAAACCGGGGAGCTGTTTTTT	CASSLDPIQTGELFF
TRBJ2-4	TRBV7-2	NA	NA	15	TGTGCCGAACGGGGACAACTTCTAGCCAAAAACATTCAGTACTTC	CAERGQLLAKNIQYF
TRBJ1-2	TRBV27	NA	NA	15	TGTGCCAGCAGTTATTCAGGGCTCTCTAACTATGGCTACCCCTTC	CASSYSGLSNYGYPF
TRBJ1-2	TRBV6-5	NA	NA	15	TGTGCCAGCAGTTACTCGGGGGACATCGTCTATGGCTACACCTTC	CASSYSGDIVYGYTF
TRBJ2-1	TRBV6-6	NA	TRBD2	13	TGTGCCAGCAGTAAGCGGGGGGGCAATGAGCAGTTCTTC	CASSKRGGNEQFF
TRBJ2-1	TRBV5-1	NA	TRBD2	18	TGCGCCAGCAGCCCGGGACTAGCGGGGGGGGTAACCTACAATGAGCAGTTCTTC	CASSPGLAGGVTYNEQFF
TRBJ1-3	TRBV28	NA	NA	14	TGTGCCAGCAGGCCCCCGGGGGGGGGAAACACCATATATTTT	CASRPPGGGNTIYF
TRBJ1-5	TRBV28	few	NA	15	TGTGCCAGCAGCGCGTACGCACAGGAGAATCAGCCCCAGCATTTT	CASSAYAQENQPQHF
TRBJ2-3	TRBV5-1	once	TRBD1	15	TGCGCCAGCTCAACGACAGGGGGCCGGGCAGATACGCAGTATTTT	CASSTTGGRADTQYF
TRBJ1-3	TRBV4-1	NA	NA	14	TGCGCCAGCAGCCCGAGCAACTCTGGAAACACCATATATTTT	CASSPSNSGNTIYF
TRBJ2-3	TRBV29-1	once	NA	13	TGCAGCGCTACGGGACTGGCTACAGATACGCAGTATTTT	CSATGLATDTQYF
TRBJ1-1	TRBV4-3	NA	NA	13	TGCGCCAGCAGCCCCCCTGGACATTATGAAGCTTTCTTT	CASSPPGHYEAFF
TRBJ1-5	TRBV6-1	NA	TRBD1	17	TGTGCCAGCAGTGAATGGGACAGGGGATCTTCCAATCAGCCCCAGCATTTT	CASSEWDRGSSNQPQHF
TRBJ2-3	TRBV7-8	NA	NA	14	TGTGCCAGCAGCTTATCGCTAGCCACAGATACGCAGTATTTT	CASSLSLATDTQYF
TRBJ2-7	TRBV6-1	NA	TRBD1	16	TGTGCCAGCAGTGCAGGAGCCGGGACAGGGGCCTACGAGCAGTACTTC	CASSAGAGTGAYEQYF
TRBJ2-7	TRBV15	NA	TRBD1	15	TGTGCCACCAGCAGAGTTGGGGACAGTCGGGACGAGCAGTACTTC	CATSRVGDSRDEQYF